These T cell receptor beta chains were read from a single sample in a study of T cell repertoires in ileal Crohn's disease. Produced via immunoSEQ multiplex PCR; TCRdb's table is partial and in-frame only. The data hold roughly 13,000 clones, with 70% to 90% observed a single time. The material sequenced was ileal tissue. These receptors were collected from an adult with Crohn's disease. Both conserved end residues are trimmed from each CDR3. Fields, in order: V gene, CDR3 protein.

TRBV28	ASSLNQPQH
TRBV5-1	ASSLTGDPSANTIY
TRBV11-2	ASSLVRAGGLFYEQY
TRBV18	ASSYGQGEQF
TRBV5-1	ASDPLGGGELF
TRBV25-1	ASNQGSNTEAF
TRBV9	ASSSELFSDEQY
TRBV5-1	ASSLSGGEGQPQH
TRBV28	ASSLGQSTDTQY
TRBV19	ASKRTGGTEAF
TRBV5-1	ASSLGGQGWNEQF
TRBV5-4	ASSSRETWGPKNIQY
TRBV6-1	ASSEAGVFYEQY
TRBV11-1	ASSPRDSYNSPLH
TRBV7-2	ASSFPRSPLH
TRBV7-9	ASSSVGGIDEQY
TRBV27	ASSPGQGAGNTIY
TRBV28	ASEDRGYEQY
TRBV5-6	ASSPGGSNYGYT
TRBV7-8	ASSLAGTGAYEQY
TRBV6-5	ASSSPHRTHSYEQY
TRBV7-2	ASMPGERIAYEQY
TRBV4-1	ASSQNPGGGTDTQY
TRBV14	ASSQGLARITDTQY
TRBV11-1	ASSPRLDLNTGELF
TRBV6-5	ATWGDTDTQY
TRBV13	ASSPLPAGPYEQY
TRBV7-9	ASSFPGNNQPQH
TRBV5-1	ASRRTRDTAYEQY
TRBV7-3	ASSFGGQVQETQY
TRBV19	ASKDRKGYEQY
TRBV5-1	ASSLVAATGDTQY
TRBV30	ALGHAAGNQPQH
TRBV15	ATSRDAVTNTGELF
TRBV5-1	ASSLAAGVDEQY
TRBV5-6	ASSPGGGGRLESPLH
TRBV5-1	ASSLTGNQPQH
TRBV30	AWSVPGISSGNTIY
TRBV7-4	ASSSQLTPLRPTQY